The next 20 T cell receptor beta chains were all read from a single sample in a study of T cells in Graves' hyperthyroidism and ophthalmopathy. Amplification targeted TCR beta CDR3 regions from RNA transcripts. The HTBI primer set drove a first-round RT-PCR of the TCR CDR3. Each CDR3 protein is one row after TCRdb ran MiXCR on the multiplex PCR reads. The sample holds 600,000 or so distinct CDR3 sequences; about half are singletons and the top ten take about 7.8%. The sample comprised peripheral blood or thyroid tissue (not recorded which). The receptors derive from a woman under 30 with Graves' hyperthyroidism.

This clonotype was seen a single time. Since a much larger clone is just one base distant, this may be a read error. This chain connects TRBV9 to TRBJ1-2; no definite D call. This CDR3 spans 13 amino acids. CDR1 SGDLS and CDR2 YYNGEE come from the germline V gene. Here the CDR3 reads CASNVGGNYGYTF. The CDR3 DNA reads TGTGCCAGCAACGTAGGCGGTAACTATGGCTACACCTTC.

The chain has TRBV20-1 and TRBJ2-7, with 9 bases that match TRBD1. CDR3 length: 13 amino acids. The trim removed 8 bases at V and 4 bases at J, leaving 9 bases unmatched. Germline values: CDR1 DFQATT, CDR2 SNEGSKA (reference sequence). CDR3: CSTRTGDLYEQYF. The CDR3, as DNA: TGCAGTACCAGGACAGGGGACCTTTACGAGCAGTACTTC.

This chain connects TRBV24-1 to TRBJ1-2; TRBD1 aligns across 10 bases. The CDR3 has 18 residues. CDR1 KGHDR and CDR2 SFDVKD come from the germline V gene. V lost 3 bases and J lost 5; bases outside the gene matches: 14. The CDR3, as DNA: TGTGCCACCAGTGATCGAGCCGGGACAGGGGTCTTCGGTTATGGCTACACCTTC. It translates to CATSDRAGTGVFGYGYTF.

This clonotype was counted at least ten times. This chain connects TRBV2 to TRBJ1-6, with D tentatively TRBD1 (6 bases). The CDR3 runs 15 residues. The germline gives CDR1 SNHLY, CDR2 FYNNEI. The ends were cut back, 4 bases at V and 4 bases at J, with 11 bases in the middle. The CDR3 DNA follows: TGTGCCAGCAGTGGGACAGTTGGTTATAATTCACCCCTCCACTTT. Translated: CASSGTVGYNSPLHF. Combining the CDR3 with reference TRBV2 and TRBJ1-6 gives the whole variable domain EPEVTQTPSHQVTQMGQEVILRCVPISNHLYFYWYRQILGQKVEFLVSFYNNEISEKSEIFDDQFSVERPDGSNFTLKIRSTKLEDSAMYFCASSGTVGYNSPLHFGNGTRLTVT.

This chain links TRBV25-1 with TRBJ1-2; D is ambiguous. The CDR3 covers 15 residues. V shed 4 bases and J shed 0 bases, with 12 bases lying between them. Germline CDR1 MGHDK, CDR2 SYGVNS. CDR3 DNA sequence: TGTGCCAGCAGTGCTAGGACCCAGCCTAACTATGGCTACACCTTC. It specifies CASSARTQPNYGYTF.

On this clonotype itself: A read error may explain this, as a much larger clone is one base away. The chain links TRBV29-1 to TRBJ2-7; maybe TRBD1 (6 bases). Germline CDR1 reads SQVTM; CDR2 reads ANQGSEA. The CDR3 is 12 residues long. The CDR3 DNA follows: TGCAGCGTTGTTACAGGGAGAGGCGAGCGGTACTTC. It yields the protein CSVVTGRGERYF.

As regards this clonotype: One end of the junction varies from germline; a read error may be responsible. V is TRBV29-1 and J is TRBJ1-1, with D hard to call. CDR1 SQVTM and CDR2 ANQGSEA come from the germline V gene. The CDR3 extends over 13 amino acids. The CDR3: CAWSRISGAEAFF. CDR3 DNA sequence: TGTGCCTGGAGTCGGATCTCGGGCGCTGAAGCTTTCTTT.

The chain employs TRBV2 and TRBJ1-4, with 8 bases matching TRBD1. V lost 2 bases and J lost 8; bases outside the gene matches: 7. Germline CDR1 SNHLY, CDR2 FYNNEI. The CDR3 length is 15 residues. The CDR3 DNA reads as TGTGCCAGCAGTGAATTCTGGACAGGGCAGGAAAAACTGTTTTTT. It is translated as CASSEFWTGQEKLFF.

As for this clonotype: At one end the junction does not follow the germline gene, possibly because of a read error. The gene calls are TRBV20-1 and TRBJ2-5, with D tentatively TRBD1 (5 bases). The CDR3 extends over 12 amino acids. Germline values: CDR1 DFQATT, CDR2 SNEGSKA (reference sequence). The CDR3 loop is CSARPGQEIQYF. CDR3 sequence (DNA): TGCAGTGCTAGACCAGGGCAAGAGATCCAGTACTTC.

This rearrangement joins TRBV25-1 to TRBJ2-5; D tentatively fits TRBD1 or TRBD2 (6 bases each). The CDR3 covers 13 residues. Per the germline V gene, CDR1 is MGHDK and CDR2 is SYGVNS. V was cut by 11 bases and J by 5 bases, with 18 bases left in between. The DNA of the CDR3 is TGTGCCTGGGCTTACGGGGGCCGGGAGACCCAGTACTTC. Translated, it gives CAWAYGGRETQYF.

This sequence joins TRBV2 and TRBJ1-1, with TRBD1 as a possible D gene (5 bases). The germline gives CDR1 SNHLY, CDR2 FYNNEI. Deletions cut 5 bases from V and 7 bases from J, with 14 bases between. This CDR3 region has 13 residues. The chain's CDR3 is CASSFTPGGEAFF. The CDR3 DNA is TGTGCCAGCAGTTTTACCCCGGGGGGTGAAGCTTTCTTT.

The V gene is TRBV7-9, the J gene TRBJ2-7; TRBD1 agrees at 8 bases. Trimming removed 1 base from V and 5 bases from J; junction bases left unmatched: 7. This CDR3 spans 15 amino acids. Per germline, CDR1 SEHNR and CDR2 FQNEAQ (reference sequence). In nucleotides, the CDR3 is TGTGCCAGCAGCTTAGTTCGCCAGGGGGCAAACGAGCAGTACTTC. Amino acid sequence: CASSLVRQGANEQYF.

This chain connects TRBV15 to TRBJ1-4; a possible D gene is TRBD1 (6 bases). The CDR3 is 15 amino acids. Germline assignment: CDR1 LNHNV and CDR2 YYDKDF (reference sequence). V was shortened by 0 bases and J by 6 bases, with 11 bases between the two germline ends. The CDR3 protein is CATSREVGGHEKLFF. CDR3 bases: TGTGCCACCAGCAGAGAAGTAGGGGGACATGAAAAACTGTTTTTT.

The V gene is TRBV7-8, the J gene TRBJ1-2; a possible D gene is TRBD1 (5 bases). In germline, CDR1 is SGHVS, CDR2 FQNEAQ. The CDR3 is 13 amino acids. V lost 5 bases and J lost 2, with 9 bases in between. CDR3 nucleotides: TGTGCCAGCAGCCGCAGGGCCAACTATGGCTACACCTTC. This gives the protein CASSRRANYGYTF.

The V gene is TRBV24-1, the J gene TRBJ2-3; D call uncertain. Trimming removed 9 bases at V and 1 base at J, with 4 bases between. The CDR3 consists of 11 residues. CDR1 and CDR2 (germline): KGHDR, SFDVKD. Here the CDR3 DNA reads TGTGCCACCGGGGGCACAGATACGCAGTATTTT. This codes for CATGGTDTQYF.

This clonotype was recorded at least ten times. J is TRBJ1-2 and V is TRBV7-3; no reliable D call. The germline CDR1 and CDR2 sequences are SGHTA and FQGTGA. Trimming left V 5 bases short and J 4 bases short, with 11 bases between. The CDR3 is made up of 13 amino acids. CDR3 amino acids: CASSPRGAYGYTF. The CDR3 DNA sequence: TGTGCCAGCAGCCCCCGGGGAGCCTATGGCTACACCTTC.

Concerning this clonotype itself: This may be a read error, as it is one base from a much larger clone. The chain employs TRBV10-3 and TRBJ2-2, with TRBD2 matching over 10 bases. Germline V gene data show CDR1 as ENHRY and CDR2 as SYGVKD. This CDR3 region has 16 residues. V shed 0 bases, J shed 13 bases, and the junction held 11 bases outside the gene matches. The CDR3 DNA follows: TGTGCCATCAGTGAGTCGAAACTAGCGGGACTGGAGGTGCTGTTTTTT. Amino acids: CAISESKLAGLEVLFF.

J is TRBJ2-7 and V is TRBV7-9; unclear D gene. This CDR3 has 14 residues. The V gene's germline CDR1 is SEHNR and CDR2 FQNEAQ (reference sequence). V was cut by 2 bases and J by 4 bases, with 12 bases left in between. The DNA for the CDR3 is TGTGCCAGCAGCTTAAGCGCAGTCGGTTACGAGCAGTACTTC. This codes for CASSLSAVGYEQYF.

This clonotype has only a few counts. This CDR3 reads CASSLQGTNTGELFF. CDR3 sequence (DNA): TGTGCCAGCAGCCTACAGGGCACGAACACCGGGGAGCTGTTTTTT. The chain recombines TRBV7-9 with TRBJ1-4, with D tentatively TRBD1 (6 bases). The J call may not be correct, given that the DNA end is closer to TRBJ2-2. Germline V gene data show CDR1 as SEHNR and CDR2 as FQNEAQ (reference sequence). This CDR3 is built from 15 residues.

The chain links TRBV7-6 to TRBJ2-7, with D unresolved. CDR1 and CDR2 from the germline V gene are SGHVS and FNYEAQ. The CDR3 has 12 amino acids. V was trimmed by 8 bases and J by 4 bases, leaving 12 bases between them. The CDR3 sequence is CASSHNSYEQYF. The CDR3 coding sequence is TGTGCCAGCTCACACAACAGTTACGAGCAGTACTTC. The variable domain in full, with the rest retrieved from reference TRBV7-6 and TRBJ2-7, is GAGVSQSPRYKVTKRGQDVALRCDPISGHVSLYWYRQALGQGPEFLTYFNYEAQQDKSGLPNDRFSAERPEGSISTLTIQRTEQRDSAMYRCASSHNSYEQYFGPGTRLTVT.